These 5 T cell receptor beta chains came from one sample sequenced in a study of blood T cell repertoires in COVID-19. TCRdb keeps only in-frame clones here, not all; method: immunoSEQ multiplex PCR. The sample includes 130,000 to 150,000 clones, around 82% of them seen just once. What was sequenced was peripheral blood. These receptors were taken from a human donor with acute or convalescent COVID-19. The donor label of this sample is uncertain.

This clone was detected a few times. The chain carries TRBV29-1 and TRBJ1-1; D gene unclear. The CDR3 extends over 12 amino acids. The germline CDR1 and CDR2 sequences are SQVTM and ANQGSEA. V lost 5 bases and J lost 5, with 12 bases in between. The CDR3 loop reads CSVRRAGTEAFF. The CDR3 nucleotides read TGCAGCGTTCGGCGGGCGGGGACTGAAGCTTTCTTT.

The chain recombines TRBV2 with TRBJ2-7, with a possible D match to TRBD2 (6 bases). Trimming cost V 6 bases and J 6 bases, with 15 bases left between them. The germline gives CDR1 SNHLY, CDR2 FYNNEI. The CDR3 is 13 amino acids. CDR3 DNA: TGTGCCAGCAGCGTAGGGCCCGGGAGCGAGCAGTACTTC. Its protein product is CASSVGPGSEQYF.

This clone has just a few counts. The J gene is TRBJ1-5, the V gene TRBV5-3, with 9 nucleotides matching TRBD1. TRBV5-3 belongs to the ORF category, with a function that is uncertain. The V and J ends lost 0 bases and 5 bases, in that order; junction bases with no gene match: 6. CDR3 length equals 16 residues. The CDR3 DNA reads TGTGCCAGAAGCTTGGAGTGTGGGACAGGGTATCAGCCCCAGCATTTT. Its translation is CARSLECGTGYQPQHF.

This clone was observed a few times. V and J are TRBV4-2 and TRBJ2-5; D remains ambiguous. Germline assignment: CDR1 LGHNA and CDR2 YNFKEQ. The V end lost 0 bases, the J end lost 5 bases, and 4 bases lay between the germline ends. The length of the CDR3 is 12 residues. For the CDR3, the DNA is TGTGCCAGCAGCCAAGAGCGCGAGACCCAGTACTTC. It translates to CASSQERETQYF.

V is TRBV2 and J is TRBJ1-2; 9 bases are shared with TRBD1. This CDR3 region has 15 residues. Trimming took 6 bases from V and 6 from J; bases not matched to a gene: 11. Germline assignment: CDR1 SNHLY and CDR2 FYNNEI. CDR3 nucleotide sequence: TGTGCCAGCAGCGTACAGGGGGCGATCAGGCATGGCTACACCTTC. Amino acids: CASSVQGAIRHGYTF.